Described below is a single T cell receptor beta chain sequence and its context. The antigen is undetermined. Amplification used 60 Vbeta primers and 13 Jbeta primers. Per the authors' pipeline: About 11 million of 80 million to 85 million unique TCR beta chains were shared, per a later count. Measured with immunoSEQ multiplex PCR; TCRdb has only the in-frame clones, and not every one. The D gene and trimming were derived from the DNA, and the V and J assignments and clone size from that table. The repertoire has some 180,000 clones, about 69% of them found once; the top ten carry around 3%. This entry belongs to a study of cytomegalovirus exposure and HLA in healthy donors. Study-wide findings and caveats: The study put under 200 TCR beta chains on its list as cytomegalovirus-associated. Three chains linked to CMV were shown in vitro to be specific for CMV antigens. Prior analysis indicated that the majority of TCR beta V segments exhibited productivity approximately 87% or approximately 30% of the time.

Germline loops: CDR1 LNHDA, CDR2 SQIVND (reference sequence). V was trimmed by 5 bases and J by 0 bases, leaving 11 bases between them. This CDR3 spans 15 amino acids. The material sequenced was PBMCs. This receptor was taken from a male donor in good health and CMV-seronegative. The chain couples TRBV19 to TRBJ1-3; the D gene is possibly TRBD1 (5 bases). The CDR3 DNA reads as TGTGCCAGTAGTGTCCGAGACAGCTCTGGAAACACCATATATTTT. Protein product: CASSVRDSSGNTIYF.